These 32 T cell receptor beta chains came from one sample sequenced in a study of tumor-infiltrating lymphocytes in primary liver carcinoma. Co-extraction yielded RNA and DNA from roughly 20-30 mg of unsorted bulk tissue. The authors made TCR beta cDNA from 450 to 600 ng total RNA with a constant-region primer. TCR beta libraries came from three nested multiplex PCR rounds using slightly modified ARM-PCR. With TRBV1-TRBV30 forward primers and a C-beta reverse primer, the first two PCR rounds were run for approximately 10 cycles each. MiXCR was run by TCRdb on the multiplex PCR reads, yielding one entry per CDR3 protein. The sample lists tens of thousands of distinct CDR3 sequences, roughly 77% occurring once. Material: liver tumor tissue from sampling region 2. Subset: tumor region T2, inferior pole. These receptors were collected from a man in his forties with primary liver carcinoma and hepatitis B virus infection.

The chain carries TRBV11-2 and TRBJ1-5, with D uncertain. CDR3 length: 12 residues. The germline CDR1 and CDR2 sequences are SGHAT and FQNNGV. Trimming took off 4 bases at V and 7 bases at J, with 8 bases between the two ends. The CDR3 loop is CASSSLRQPQHF. In DNA form, the CDR3 reads TGTGCCAGCAGCTCACTGCGGCAGCCCCAGCATTTT.

This chain uses TRBV11-2 with TRBJ2-2; D possibly corresponds to TRBD2 (6 bases). Trimming pared 9 bases from V and 13 bases from J, leaving 27 bases between. The CDR3 totals 15 residues. Germline V CDR1 and CDR2: SGHAT, FQNNGV. This chain's CDR3 is CASLPPGVYTEGLFF. CDR3 nucleotides: TGTGCCAGTCTCCCACCGGGAGTGTACACCGAGGGGCTGTTTTTT.

Of note for this clonotype: The junction shows a germline mismatch at one end, possibly a read error. The J gene is TRBJ2-1, the V gene TRBV11-2; TRBD2 agrees at 7 bases. Germline values: CDR1 SGHAT, CDR2 FQNNGV. The CDR3 is 16 amino acids. The CDR3 nucleotides read TGTGTCAGCAGCCCTGGGGGGGGGAGGCGCGACTATGAGCAGTCCTTC. It specifies CVSSPGGGRRDYEQSF.

V usage is TRBV29-1 and J usage is TRBJ2-2; D gene unclear. Germline V gives CDR1 SQVTM, CDR2 ANQGSEA. The CDR3 extends over 13 amino acids. The CDR3 sequence: CSAWWVKTGELFF. In DNA form, the CDR3 reads TGCAGTGCGTGGTGGGTAAAGACAGGGGAGCTGTTTTTT.

This rearrangement joins TRBV14 to TRBJ2-1, with D tentatively TRBD2 (5 bases). V dropped 6 bases and J dropped 12 bases, with 18 bases sitting between them. CDR1 is SGHDN, CDR2 FVKESK, per germline. The CDR3 consists of 13 residues. The CDR3 DNA reads as TGTGCCAGCAGTCCCGGCACTCGGGATGGGCAGTTCTTC. Amino acids: CASSPGTRDGQFF.

A word on this clonotype: A read error may account for a junction end that differs from germline. Here the CDR3 reads CTSNLDFGTPSSYEQYF. For the CDR3, the DNA is TGTACCAGTAACTTAGACTTCGGGACACCCAGCTCCTACGAGCAGTACTTC. The gene calls are TRBV11-2 and TRBJ2-7, with D possibly matching TRBD1 (6 bases). The CDR3 covers 17 residues. Germline CDR1 reads SGHAT; CDR2 reads FQNNGV.

Comments on this clonotype: This is likely a read error, given that the CDR3 carries no conserved phenylalanine or tryptophan at its end. V and J are TRBV11-2 and TRBJ2-7; D gene uncertain. Germline V lookup: CDR1 SGHAT, CDR2 FQNNGV. There are 13 residues in the CDR3. V lost 0 bases and J lost 5, with 8 bases in between. The CDR3 DNA follows: TGTGCCAGCAGCTTAGAGCATGGGGACGAGCAGTACTTA. Its translation is CASSLEHGDEQYL.

Note on this clonotype: One end of the junction is discordant with germline, which a read error may explain. V is TRBV4-1 and J is TRBJ2-4, with 8 bases fitting TRBD2. This CDR3 comprises 19 residues. The V gene's germline CDR1 is MGHRA and CDR2 YSYEKL. The CDR3 DNA sequence: TGCGCCAGCAGCCAAGATTCGGGGGGGAATAGCCCTGCCAAAAACATTCGGTACTTC. Translation gives CASSQDSGGNSPAKNIRYF.

Worth noting for this clonotype: This likely comes from a read error, as the CDR3 has no conserved phenylalanine or tryptophan at its end. The chain carries TRBV11-1 and TRBJ2-1; TRBD1 is a possible D gene (5 bases). This CDR3 is built from 15 residues. Deletions cut 8 bases from V and 7 bases from J, with 21 bases between. Germline V gene lookup returns CDR1 SGHAT and CDR2 FQDESV (reference sequence). Written as DNA, the CDR3 is TGTGCCAGCCGCCCTGGACAAGGTGGCTATAATGAGCAGTTCCTC. It specifies CASRPGQGGYNEQFL.

In this sample, this clonotype turned up many times. V usage is TRBV12-3 or TRBV12-4 and J usage is TRBJ1-4, with D possibly TRBD1 on 5 matching bases. Trimming removed 3 bases at V and 0 bases at J, with 8 bases between. The CDR3 contains 15 residues. The CDR3 is CASSLLGATNEKLFF. The DNA for the CDR3 is TGTGCCAGCAGTTTGTTGGGGGCAACTAATGAAAAACTGTTTTTT.

Turning to this clonotype: Its ends do not fully match the called genes, so a read error is possible. V usage is TRBV6-1 and J usage is TRBJ2-7; D might be TRBD1 (6 bases). CDR1 MNHNS and CDR2 SASEGT come from the germline V gene. CDR3 size: 12 residues. The CDR3 nucleotides are TGTGCCAGTAGTCAGGGGTACCACGACCAGTACTTC. Amino acids: CASSQGYHDQYF.

In regard to this clonotype: The CDR3 end shows no conserved phenylalanine or tryptophan, and so a read error is likely. The rearrangement links TRBV7-9 to TRBJ2-5; 8 bases line up with TRBD2. CDR1 and CDR2 from the germline V gene are SEHNR and FQNEAQ (reference sequence). The CDR3 totals 16 residues. V was pared by 3 bases and J by 5 bases, with 11 bases of the junction left unmatched. CDR3 bases: TGTGCCAGCAGCTTCCTGGATAGCGGGATGGAGGAGACCCAGTACTTA. It specifies CASSFLDSGMEETQYL.

The rearrangement uses TRBV10-3 and TRBJ2-7; D uncertain. Germline loops: CDR1 ENHRY, CDR2 SYGVKD. V lost 7 bases and J lost 4, with 14 bases in between. This CDR3 is 13 amino acids long. CDR3 residues: CAIMKAESYEQYF. CDR3 bases: TGTGCCATCATGAAGGCAGAATCTTACGAGCAGTACTTC.

The rearrangement uses TRBV2 and TRBJ2-1; the D gene is possibly TRBD1 (7 bases). The CDR3 consists of 16 residues. The ends were cut back, 3 bases at V and 10 bases at J, with 22 bases in the middle. CDR1 and CDR2 from the germline V gene are SNHLY and FYNNEI. This CDR3 is CASSDDGRGAGKEQFF. CDR3 in DNA: TGTGCCAGCAGTGACGATGGCAGGGGGGCTGGCAAAGAGCAGTTCTTC.

A note on this clonotype: This sequence may be a read error, since a much larger clone differs from it by one base. The chain links TRBV2 to TRBJ2-7, with 7 bases that match TRBD1. The ends lost 11 bases at V and 0 bases at J; junction bases unmatched: 7. Germline V gene sequence: CDR1 SNHLY, CDR2 FYNNEI. The CDR3 extends over 13 amino acids. The CDR3 DNA reads as TGTGCCTGCGACAGGGCCCCCTCCTACGAGCAGTACTTC. This sequence encodes CACDRAPSYEQYF.

As to this clonotype: A junction boundary mismatches the germline segment, possibly from a read error. The gene calls are TRBV11-2 and TRBJ2-2, with 9 positions matching TRBD2. The CDR3 spans 16 residues. CDR1 is SGHAT, CDR2 FQNNGV, per germline. The CDR3 sequence is CASSIVALAGTGELFF. CDR3 nucleotides: TGTGCCAGCAGCATAGTTGCGCTAGCGGGAACCGGGGAGCTATTTTTT.

The chain recombines TRBV6-5 with TRBJ2-6, with D maybe TRBD2 (5 bases). From germline, CDR1 is MNHEY and CDR2 SVGAGI. The CDR3 loop spans 15 amino acids. The CDR3 is CDPPLGGSGANVLTF. The CDR3 DNA reads TGTGACCCCCCACTCGGAGGCTCTGGGGCCAACGTCCTGACTTTC.

A word on this clonotype: The conserved phenylalanine or tryptophan normally closing the CDR3 is absent here, so this likely arose from a read error. Because the CDR3's place on the DNA is in doubt, the DNA is left out and the CDR3 is given as listed by TCRdb. This chain links TRBV11-2 with TRBJ2-5; the listed D gene, TRBD1, was not tested against the DNA. Termini included, the CDR3 measures 17 amino acids. The germline V gene has CDR1 SGHAT and CDR2 FQNNGV. CDR3 sequence: CASSLVSGGSQQETKYL.

A remark on this clonotype: Its ends do not fully match the called genes, so a read error is possible. The chain links TRBV11-2 to TRBJ2-1; no reliable D call. This CDR3 contains 14 residues. Germline V gene sequence: CDR1 SGHAT, CDR2 FQNNGV. For the CDR3, the DNA is TGTGCCAGCAGCTTTATCAAGCAAAACAGTGAGCAGTTATTC. Its protein product is CASSFIKQNSEQLF.

V is TRBV12-5 and J is TRBJ1-1, with D uncertain. The ends were cut back, 8 bases at V and 4 bases at J, with 17 bases in the middle. Germline CDR1 LGHNT, CDR2 FRNRAP. This CDR3 has 14 residues. The CDR3 DNA follows: TGTGCTAGTTGGCCGGATCGCGCGGGCACTGAAGCTTTCTTT. It translates to CASWPDRAGTEAFF.

The chain recombines TRBV7-8 with TRBJ2-7, with 7 bases fitting TRBD1. The junction had 10 bases not matched to a gene; V was cut back by 8 bases and J by 3 bases. Looked up from germline, CDR1 is SGHVS and CDR2 is FQNEAQ. The CDR3 loop spans 14 amino acids. CDR3 residues: CASSTLTGCYEQYF. The CDR3, as DNA: TGTGCCAGCTCAACATTGACAGGGTGCTACGAGCAGTACTTC.

This chain connects TRBV7-8 to TRBJ2-1; 8 positions agree with TRBD1. In germline, CDR1 is SGHVS, CDR2 FQNEAQ. V shed 10 bases and J 0 bases; nucleotides not matched to a gene: 20. This CDR3 comprises 19 residues. The CDR3, as DNA: TGTGCCACATCTGGCTTGACAGGGGCTCGTTATATCTCCTACAATGAGCAGTTCTTC. Its protein product is CATSGLTGARYISYNEQFF.

V is TRBV7-3 and J is TRBJ1-1; TRBD1 might be the D (5 bases). The CDR3 has 13 amino acids. CDR1 and CDR2 from the germline V gene are SGHTA and FQGTGA. Trimming removed 4 bases from V and 6 bases from J, with 12 bases in between. DNA for the CDR3: TGTGCCAGCAGCTCTCAGAGGGACTCTGAAGCTTTCTTT. Translated, it gives CASSSQRDSEAFF.

A single count supports this clonotype. The junction departs from germline at one end; a sequencing error may be responsible. The chain links TRBV6-5 to TRBJ2-1; TRBD2 matches 11 bases. The germline V gene encodes CDR1 MNHEY and CDR2 SVGAGI. The CDR3 consists of 18 residues. This chain's CDR3 is CASNYRGLAGIKVDEQFF. CDR3 DNA sequence: TGTGCCAGCAATTACCGAGGACTAGCGGGTATCAAAGTCGATGAGCAGTTCTTC.

As concerns this clonotype: At one boundary the junction diverges from the germline segment, which might be a read error. V and J are TRBV29-1 and TRBJ2-5; 9 positions agree with TRBD2. CDR3 length: 17 residues. The germline V gene encodes CDR1 SQVTM and CDR2 ANQGSEA. CDR3 bases: TGCAGTGTTGTACCTTTCGGCGGACTAGCGCAACGAAAGACCCAGTACTTC. It codes for CSVVPFGGLAQRKTQYF.

Regarding this clonotype: A much bigger clone sits one base away, suggesting this may be a read error. The conserved final phenylalanine or tryptophan is absent from the CDR3, which likely points to a read error. The chain carries TRBV9 and TRBJ1-5; the D is unclear. Trimming took 0 bases from V and 7 from J, leaving 8 bases between them. The CDR3 spans 13 residues. Germline CDR1 is SGDLS and CDR2 is YYNGEE. The chain's CDR3 is CASSVVEGQPQHI. CDR3 nucleotide sequence: TGTGCCAGCAGCGTAGTGGAGGGACAGCCCCAGCATATT.

For this clonotype: A much more abundant neighbour one base away suggests this may be a read error. This chain connects TRBV7-9 to TRBJ2-1; no clear D gene. This CDR3 spans 11 amino acids. V was clipped by 6 bases and J by 5 bases, with 5 bases between them. The V gene's germline CDR1 is SEHNR and CDR2 FQNEAQ (reference sequence). The CDR3 nucleotides are TGTGCCAGCAGGTGCGACAATGAGCAGTTCTTC. The encoded protein is CASRCDNEQFF.

Regarding this clonotype: An end of the junction differs from the germline gene, which may be a read error. In DNA, the CDR3 is TGTGCCGGCAGCTCAGAGGGACTAGCGTGGACGGATACGCAGTATTTT. Translating gives CAGSSEGLAWTDTQYF. V and J are TRBV11-2 and TRBJ2-3; 10 nucleotides match TRBD2. The length of the CDR3 is 16 residues. Germline V gene data show CDR1 as SGHAT and CDR2 as FQNNGV.

The V gene is TRBV7-8, the J gene TRBJ1-4; 7 positions match TRBD1. The CDR3 totals 14 residues. The germline CDR1 and CDR2 sequences are SGHVS and FQNEAQ. The J segment lost 4 bases and the V segment lost 6 bases, leaving 5 bases of the junction unmatched. The CDR3 sequence is CASSQGGINEKLFF. The CDR3 DNA sequence: TGTGCCAGCAGTCAGGGGGGGATTAATGAAAAACTGTTTTTT.

In regard to this clonotype: The junction shows a germline mismatch at one end, possibly a read error. The J gene is TRBJ2-7, the V gene TRBV11-1; D remains ambiguous. This CDR3 spans 13 amino acids. Germline values: CDR1 SGHAT, CDR2 FQDESV (reference sequence). In DNA form, the CDR3 reads TGTGTCAGCAACTTAAGATCGCCCTACGAGAAGTACTTC. It is translated as CVSNLRSPYEKYF.

With respect to this clonotype: The conserved final phenylalanine or tryptophan is absent from the CDR3, which likely points to a read error. The chain has TRBV11-2 and TRBJ2-1, with TRBD1 matching 7 bases. The CDR3 contains 15 residues. Germline values: CDR1 SGHAT, CDR2 FQNNGV. V lost 3 bases, J lost 0 bases, and 2 bases stayed unmatched. CDR3 sequence reads: CASSFEGASYNEQFY. The CDR3 region has the DNA TGTGCCAGCAGCTTCGAGGGGGCCTCCTACAATGAGCAGTTCTAT.

The table lists this clonotype with a count of one. The V and J genes are TRBV28 and TRBJ1-1, with D possibly being TRBD1 (5 bases). This CDR3 region has 15 residues. Germline V gene lookup returns CDR1 MDHEN and CDR2 SYDVKM. DNA for the CDR3: TGTGCTAACAGTTACCGTGGCAGTGGGGGTACTGAAGCTTTCTTT. The encoded protein is CANSYRGSGGTEAFF.